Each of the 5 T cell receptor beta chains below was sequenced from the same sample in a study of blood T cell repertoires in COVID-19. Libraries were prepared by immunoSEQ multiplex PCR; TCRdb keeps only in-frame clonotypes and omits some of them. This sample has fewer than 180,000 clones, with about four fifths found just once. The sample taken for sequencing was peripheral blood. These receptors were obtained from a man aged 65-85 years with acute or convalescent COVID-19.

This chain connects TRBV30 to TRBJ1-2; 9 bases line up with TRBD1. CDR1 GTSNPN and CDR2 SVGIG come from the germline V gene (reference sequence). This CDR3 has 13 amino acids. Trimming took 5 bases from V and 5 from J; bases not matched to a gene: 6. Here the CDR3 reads CAWWKGQGYGYTF. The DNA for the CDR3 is TGTGCCTGGTGGAAGGGACAGGGTTATGGCTACACCTTC.

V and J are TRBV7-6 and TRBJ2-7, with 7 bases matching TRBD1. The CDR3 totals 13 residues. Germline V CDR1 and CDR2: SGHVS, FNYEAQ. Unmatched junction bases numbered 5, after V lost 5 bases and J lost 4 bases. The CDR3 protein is CASSATRGYEQYF. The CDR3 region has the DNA TGTGCCAGCAGCGCAACCAGGGGGTACGAGCAGTACTTC.

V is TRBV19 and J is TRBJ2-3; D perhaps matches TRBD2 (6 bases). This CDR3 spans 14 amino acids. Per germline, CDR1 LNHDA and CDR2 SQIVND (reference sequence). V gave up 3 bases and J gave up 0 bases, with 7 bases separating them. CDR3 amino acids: CASSIRGSTDTQYF. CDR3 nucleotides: TGTGCCAGTAGTATCCGGGGGAGCACAGATACGCAGTATTTT.

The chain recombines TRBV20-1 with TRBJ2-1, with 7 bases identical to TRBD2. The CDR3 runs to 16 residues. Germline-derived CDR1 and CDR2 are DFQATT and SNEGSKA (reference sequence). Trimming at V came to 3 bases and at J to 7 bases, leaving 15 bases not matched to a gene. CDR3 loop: CSASPGGGPFNNEQFF. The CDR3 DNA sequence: TGCAGTGCTAGTCCCGGGGGAGGGCCATTCAATAATGAGCAGTTCTTC.

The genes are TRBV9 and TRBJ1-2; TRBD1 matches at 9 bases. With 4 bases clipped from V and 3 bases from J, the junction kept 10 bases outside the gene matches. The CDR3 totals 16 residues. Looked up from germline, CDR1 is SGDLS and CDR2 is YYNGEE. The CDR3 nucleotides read TGTGCCAGCAGCCCCCGGGGACAGGGAGTCGACTATGGCTACACCTTC. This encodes CASSPRGQGVDYGYTF. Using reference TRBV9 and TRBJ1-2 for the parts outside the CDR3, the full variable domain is DSGVTQTPKHLITATGQRVTLRCSPRSGDLSVYWYQQSLDQGLQFLIQYYNGEERAKGNILERFSAQQFPDLHSELNLSSLELGDSALYFCASSPRGQGVDYGYTFGSGTRLTVV.